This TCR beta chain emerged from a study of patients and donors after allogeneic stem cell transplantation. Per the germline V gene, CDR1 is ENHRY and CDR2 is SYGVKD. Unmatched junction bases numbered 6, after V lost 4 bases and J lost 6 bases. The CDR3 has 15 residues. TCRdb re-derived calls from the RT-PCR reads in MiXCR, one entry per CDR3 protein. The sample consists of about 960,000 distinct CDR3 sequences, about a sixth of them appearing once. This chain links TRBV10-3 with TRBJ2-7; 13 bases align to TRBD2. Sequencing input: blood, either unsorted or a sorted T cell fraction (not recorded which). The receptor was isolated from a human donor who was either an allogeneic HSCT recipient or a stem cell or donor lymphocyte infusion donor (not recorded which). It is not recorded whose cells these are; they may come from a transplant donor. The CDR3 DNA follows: TGTGCCATCAGTGGAGGACTAGCGGGAGTAGGCGAGCAGTACTTC. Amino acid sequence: CAISGGLAGVGEQYF.